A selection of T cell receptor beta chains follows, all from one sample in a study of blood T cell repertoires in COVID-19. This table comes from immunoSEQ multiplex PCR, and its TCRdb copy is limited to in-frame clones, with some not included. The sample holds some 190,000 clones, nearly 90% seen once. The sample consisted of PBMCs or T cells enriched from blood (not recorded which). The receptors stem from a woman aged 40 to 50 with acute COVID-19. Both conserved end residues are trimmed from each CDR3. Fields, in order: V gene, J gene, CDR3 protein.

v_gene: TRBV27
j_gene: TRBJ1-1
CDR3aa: ASSSYRGDKNTEAF

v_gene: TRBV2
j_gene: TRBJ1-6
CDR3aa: ASSRDYLINRGHNSPLH

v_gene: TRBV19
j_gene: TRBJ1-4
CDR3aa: ASSTLDRGPNEKLF

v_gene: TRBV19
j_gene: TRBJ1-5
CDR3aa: ASSIDHSDTHNQPQH

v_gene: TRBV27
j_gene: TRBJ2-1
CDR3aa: ASSYTGDNEQF

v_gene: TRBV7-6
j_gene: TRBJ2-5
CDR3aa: ASSQNPRGGGLRETQY

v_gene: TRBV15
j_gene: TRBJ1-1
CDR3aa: ATSREVRSEAF

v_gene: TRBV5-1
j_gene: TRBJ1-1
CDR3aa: ASSRDRNTEAF

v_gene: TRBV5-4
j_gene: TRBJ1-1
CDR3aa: ASSLAARGQTEAF

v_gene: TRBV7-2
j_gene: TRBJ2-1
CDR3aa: ATRTSGSRNEQF

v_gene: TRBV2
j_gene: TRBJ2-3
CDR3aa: ASRRLSGGTSTDTQY

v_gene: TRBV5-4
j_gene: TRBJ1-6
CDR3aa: ASSPQGANSPLH

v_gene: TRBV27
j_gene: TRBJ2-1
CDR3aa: ASSLDRTIEQF

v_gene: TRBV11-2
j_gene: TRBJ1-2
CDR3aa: ASSLAPGQGESGYT

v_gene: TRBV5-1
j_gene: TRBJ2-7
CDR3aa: ASSFHWDKHYEQY

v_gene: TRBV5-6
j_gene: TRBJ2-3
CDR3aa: ASSSGDRPTSDTQY

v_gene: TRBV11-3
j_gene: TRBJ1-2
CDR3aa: ASSLGQGPTNYGYT

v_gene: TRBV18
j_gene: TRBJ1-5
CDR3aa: ASSPSPRTGGQPQH

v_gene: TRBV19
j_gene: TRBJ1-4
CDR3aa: ASSMKNSSPATNEKLF

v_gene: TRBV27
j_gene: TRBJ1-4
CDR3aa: ATSLSGAREKLF

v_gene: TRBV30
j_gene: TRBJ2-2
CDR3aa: AWDRGAQNTGELF

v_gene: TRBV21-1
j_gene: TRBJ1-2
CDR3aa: ASSIWRPSNYGYT

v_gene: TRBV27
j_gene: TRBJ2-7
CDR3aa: ASSTDRGGTYEQY

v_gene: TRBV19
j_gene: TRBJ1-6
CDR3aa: ASLDRKPNSPLH

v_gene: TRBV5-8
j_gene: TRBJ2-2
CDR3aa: ASSFRTGAPSNTGELF

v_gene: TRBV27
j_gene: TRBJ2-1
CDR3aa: ASSQTGDNEQF